The following is a T cell receptor beta chain sequence with its context. The CDR3 loop spans 12 amino acids. The germline gives CDR1 SGHTS, CDR2 YDEGEE. With 1 base removed from V and 8 bases from J, the gap between germline ends came to 9 bases. This sample is part of a study of blood T cell repertoires in COVID-19. Study-wide context: The origin of the acute and convalescent COVID-19 samples was the United States, Italy and Spain. T cells, B-cell-depleted T cells, or PBMCs supplied cDNA or gDNA.

Assay: immunoSEQ multiplex PCR; the TCRdb copy retains only in-frame clones and omits some. The sample consists of approximately 150,000 clones, more than 60% of them appearing once. The receptor was derived from a man aged 50-59 years with acute or convalescent COVID-19. The chain recombines TRBV5-8 with TRBJ1-2; a weak D match, TRBD1 (5 bases). The sample comprised peripheral blood. Here the CDR3 reads CASSLRPGGYTF. The CDR3 DNA follows: TGTGCCAGCAGCTTGAGGCCAGGGGGCTACACCTTC.